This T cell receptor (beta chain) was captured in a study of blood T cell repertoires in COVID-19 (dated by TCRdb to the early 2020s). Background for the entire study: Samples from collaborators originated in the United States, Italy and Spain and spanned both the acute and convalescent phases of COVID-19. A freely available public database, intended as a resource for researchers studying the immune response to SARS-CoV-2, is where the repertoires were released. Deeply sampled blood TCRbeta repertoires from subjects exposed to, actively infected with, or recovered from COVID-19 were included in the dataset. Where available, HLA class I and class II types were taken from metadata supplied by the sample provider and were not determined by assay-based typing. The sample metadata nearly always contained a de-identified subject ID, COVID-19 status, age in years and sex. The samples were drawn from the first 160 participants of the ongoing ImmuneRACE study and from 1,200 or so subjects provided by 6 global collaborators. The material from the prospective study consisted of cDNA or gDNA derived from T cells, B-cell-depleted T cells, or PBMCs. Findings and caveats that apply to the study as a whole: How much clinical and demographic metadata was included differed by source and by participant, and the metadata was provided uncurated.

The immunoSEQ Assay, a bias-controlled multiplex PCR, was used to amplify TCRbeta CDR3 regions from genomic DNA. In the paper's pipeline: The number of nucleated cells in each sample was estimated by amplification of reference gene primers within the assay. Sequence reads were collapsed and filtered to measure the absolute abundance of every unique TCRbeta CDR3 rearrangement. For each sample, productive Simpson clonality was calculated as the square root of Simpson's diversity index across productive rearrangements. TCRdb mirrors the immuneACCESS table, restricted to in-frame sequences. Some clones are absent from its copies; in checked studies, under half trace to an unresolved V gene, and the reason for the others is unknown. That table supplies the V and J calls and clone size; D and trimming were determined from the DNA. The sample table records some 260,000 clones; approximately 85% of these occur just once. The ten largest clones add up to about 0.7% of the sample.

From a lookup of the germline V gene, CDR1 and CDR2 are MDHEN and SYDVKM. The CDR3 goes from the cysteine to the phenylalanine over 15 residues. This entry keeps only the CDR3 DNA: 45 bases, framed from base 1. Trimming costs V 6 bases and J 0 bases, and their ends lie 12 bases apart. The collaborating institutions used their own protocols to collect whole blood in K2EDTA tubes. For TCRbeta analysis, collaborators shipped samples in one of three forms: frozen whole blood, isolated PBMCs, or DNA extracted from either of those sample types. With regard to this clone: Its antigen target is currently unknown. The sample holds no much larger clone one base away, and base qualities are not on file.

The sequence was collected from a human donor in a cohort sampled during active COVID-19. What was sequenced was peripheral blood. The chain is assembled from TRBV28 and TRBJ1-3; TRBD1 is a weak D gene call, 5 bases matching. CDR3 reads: CASSRRVFSGNTIYF. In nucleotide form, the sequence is TGTGCCAGCAGCCGCAGGGTATTCTCTGGAAACACCATATATTTT.